This T cell receptor beta chain was captured in a study of blood T cell repertoires in COVID-19. On the study more broadly: Whether acute or convalescent, the COVID-19 samples came from the United States, Italy and Spain. Nucleic acid was either cDNA or gDNA, and it came from T cells, B-cell-depleted T cells, or PBMCs.

CDR1 and CDR2 from the germline V gene are SGHTA and FQGNSA. V dropped 2 bases and J dropped 6 bases, with 20 bases sitting between them. The CDR3 runs to 17 residues. Authors' processing steps: For nucleated cells, counts were estimated from reference gene primer amplification. This table comes from immunoSEQ multiplex PCR, and its TCRdb copy is limited to in-frame clones, with some not included. V, J and clone size are taken as reported in that table, and D and trimming were inferred from the DNA itself. The profile shows a few hundred thousand clones, roughly 81% of them singletons. Ages ranged from about 18 to 89 years, with residence in approximately 23 US areas.

The TCR sequence derives from a woman between 45 and 65 years old who had been exposed to COVID-19. J is TRBJ1-3 and V is TRBV7-2; D is unclear. The material sequenced was PBMCs or T cells enriched from blood (not recorded which). The CDR3 sequence: CASSLRAEGTSLNTIYF. The CDR3, as DNA: TGTGCCAGCAGCTTAAGGGCGGAGGGTACATCCTTAAACACCATATATTTT.